The present T cell receptor beta chain was sequenced within a study of human T cells and chemical hapten exposure. Overall study results and limits: Expanded TCR counts at PT1 were positively correlated with the patch test score. In comparison with controls, expanded TCRs gave rise to a significantly larger number of large CDR3 similarity clusters.

The V and J ends lost 0 bases and 1 base respectively, with 7 bases between them. The CDR3 contains 14 residues. Germline loops: CDR1 SGDLS, CDR2 YYNGEE. TCRdb fed the RACE reads into MiXCR, producing one record per CDR3 protein. The data contain fewer than 350,000 distinct CDR3 sequences, approximately 7.5% of them seen just once; the ten biggest clones take up about 1.1%. On this clonotype: The antigen remains unidentified.

Stated time point: pre-sensitization, week 0. Treatment of the sample: therapeutic diphenylcyclopropenone sensitization with weekly scalp DPC. Total RNA extraction was carried out from unfractionated whole blood. The receptor comes from a man between 18 and 29 years old with alopecia areata. Some clones in this sample may be carry-over from other donors' samples. The rearrangement joins TRBV9 to TRBJ2-5, with no clear D. The starting material was whole blood, obtained in connection with sensitization to the hapten diphenylcyclopropenone (DPC). The CDR3 spells CASSVAAIQETQYF. DNA of the CDR3: TGTGCCAGCAGCGTAGCGGCTATCCAAGAGACCCAGTACTTC.